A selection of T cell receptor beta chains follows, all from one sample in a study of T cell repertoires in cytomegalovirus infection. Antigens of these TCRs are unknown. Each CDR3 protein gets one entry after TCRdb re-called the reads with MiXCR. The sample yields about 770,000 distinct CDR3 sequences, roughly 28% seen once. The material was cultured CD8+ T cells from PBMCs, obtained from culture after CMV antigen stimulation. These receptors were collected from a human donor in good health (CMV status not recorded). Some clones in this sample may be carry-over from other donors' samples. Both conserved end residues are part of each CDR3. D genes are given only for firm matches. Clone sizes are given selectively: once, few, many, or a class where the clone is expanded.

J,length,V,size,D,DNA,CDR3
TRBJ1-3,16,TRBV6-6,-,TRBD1,TGTGCCAGCAGTTCCTCGGGACAGGGGAAAAGAAACACCATATATTTT,CASSSSGQGKRNTIYF
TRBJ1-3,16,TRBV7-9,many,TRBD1,TGTGCCAGCAGCTACAAACAGGGGGAGTATGGAAACACCATATATTTT,CASSYKQGEYGNTIYF
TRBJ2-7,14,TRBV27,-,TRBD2,TGTGCCAGCAGACTAGCGGGGGACTCCTACGAGCAGTACTTC,CASRLAGDSYEQYF
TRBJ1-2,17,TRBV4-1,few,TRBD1,TGCGCCAGCAGCCAAGATAGGATTGACTGGACAGGGAATGGCTACACCTTC,CASSQDRIDWTGNGYTF
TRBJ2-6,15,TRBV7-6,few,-,TGTGCCAGCAGTCCGCCCGACTCTGGGGCCAACGTCCTGACTTTC,CASSPPDSGANVLTF
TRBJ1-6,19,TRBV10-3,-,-,TGTGCCATCAGTGAGTCGGGTCCTGGATCTAATTCCTATAATTCACCCCTCCACTTT,CAISESGPGSNSYNSPLHF
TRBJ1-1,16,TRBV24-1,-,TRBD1,TGTGCCACCAGTGGTCCGGCACAGGGGACGAACACTGAAGCTTTCTTT,CATSGPAQGTNTEAFF
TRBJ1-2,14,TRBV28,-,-,TGTGCCAGCAGTTTTTCCGACGGGCCTATTGGCTACACCTTC,CASSFSDGPIGYTF
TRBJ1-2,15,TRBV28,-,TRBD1,TGTGCCAGCAGTTCCGACAGGGCGTCTAACTATGGCTACACCTTC,CASSSDRASNYGYTF
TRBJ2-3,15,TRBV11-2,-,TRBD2,TGTGCCAGCAGGGTAGCGGGGGGCCGTGGGAATACGCAGTATTTT,CASRVAGGRGNTQYF
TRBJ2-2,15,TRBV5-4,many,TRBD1,TGTGCCAGCAGCTTACAGGGGTTGAACACCGGGGAGCTGTTTTTT,CASSLQGLNTGELFF
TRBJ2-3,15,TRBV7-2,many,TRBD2,TGTGCCAGCAGCCATAGCGGGGGGGCGGCAGATACGCAGTATTTT,CASSHSGGAADTQYF
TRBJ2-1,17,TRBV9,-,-,TGTGCCAGCAGCCCCCCCAAGGGGGGGCACTCCTACAATGAGCAGTTCTTC,CASSPPKGGHSYNEQFF
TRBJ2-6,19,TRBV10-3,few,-,TGTGCCATCAGGACCACCCTAATGACAGCAGAATCTGGGGCCAACGTCCTGACTTTC,CAIRTTLMTAESGANVLTF
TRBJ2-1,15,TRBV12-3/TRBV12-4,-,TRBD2,TGTGCCAGCAGTTCCGCGGGGGGGCCCACGAATGAGCAGTTCTTC,CASSSAGGPTNEQFF
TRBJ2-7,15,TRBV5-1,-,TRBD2,TGCGCCAGCAGCTATTTTACTAGCGGGGGTTACGAGCAGTACTTC,CASSYFTSGGYEQYF
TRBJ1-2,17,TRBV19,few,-,TGTGCCAGTAGCTGGACAGTTTCCATCCGCTCTAACTATGGCTACACCTTC,CASSWTVSIRSNYGYTF
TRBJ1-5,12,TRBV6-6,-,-,TGTGCCACCAAAAGGGGCAATCAGCCCCAGCATTTT,CATKRGNQPQHF
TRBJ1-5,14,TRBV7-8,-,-,TGTGCCAGCACCGTAGGAGGGGGCAATCAGCCCCAGCATTTT,CASTVGGGNQPQHF
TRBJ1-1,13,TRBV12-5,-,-,TGTGCTAGTGGTGCTACGGGTTCCACTGAAGCTTTCTTT,CASGATGSTEAFF
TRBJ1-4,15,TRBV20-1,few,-,TGCAGTGCTAGAGATCTGGAAGGGACCTATGAAAAACTGTTTTTT,CSARDLEGTYEKLFF
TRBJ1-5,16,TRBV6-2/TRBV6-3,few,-,TGTGCCAGCAGCCCGAAACAACAGGGTATTCATCAGCCCCAGCATTTT,CASSPKQQGIHQPQHF
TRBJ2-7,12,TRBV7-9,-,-,TGTGCCAGCAGTCACTTAGGGAGCGAGCAGTACTTC,CASSHLGSEQYF
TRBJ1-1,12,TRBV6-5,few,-,TGTGCCAGCCTTTCCATGAACACTGAAGCTTTCTTT,CASLSMNTEAFF
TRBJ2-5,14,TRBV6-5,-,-,TGTGCCAGCAGTCCGGGATTTCCCCAAGAGACCCAGTACTTC,CASSPGFPQETQYF
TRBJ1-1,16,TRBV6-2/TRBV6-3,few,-,TGTGCCAGCAGTTACTCTTCCTGGGAGTGGGACACTGAAGCTTTCTTT,CASSYSSWEWDTEAFF
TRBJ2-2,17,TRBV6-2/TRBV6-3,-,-,TGTGCCAGCAGTTACCCACCTCAGGGATCGAACACCGGGGAGCTGTTTTTT,CASSYPPQGSNTGELFF
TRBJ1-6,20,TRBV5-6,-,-,TGTGCCAGCAGCTTGGCCTACTCTGGCCGGCCTAGCTCCTATAATTCACCCCTCCACTTT,CASSLAYSGRPSSYNSPLHF
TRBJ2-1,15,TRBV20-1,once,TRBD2,TGCAGTGCTCGAACGTCTAGCGGGGGAGAGAATGAGCAGTTCTTC,CSARTSSGGENEQFF
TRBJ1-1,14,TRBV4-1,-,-,TGCGCCAGCAGCCGCCGGAGTCTGGACACTGAAGCTTTCTTT,CASSRRSLDTEAFF
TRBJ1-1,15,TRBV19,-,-,TGTGCCAGTAGCACCGGGGGTTGGGGGAACACTGAAGCTTTCTTT,CASSTGGWGNTEAFF
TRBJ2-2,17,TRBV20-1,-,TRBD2,TGCAGTGCTAGGCGGACTAGCGGGGGGGCGGACACCGGGGAGCCGTTTTTT,CSARRTSGGADTGEPFF
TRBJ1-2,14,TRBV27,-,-,TGTGCCAGCAGCCGAATGGGGGGGATCTATGGCTACACCTTC,CASSRMGGIYGYTF